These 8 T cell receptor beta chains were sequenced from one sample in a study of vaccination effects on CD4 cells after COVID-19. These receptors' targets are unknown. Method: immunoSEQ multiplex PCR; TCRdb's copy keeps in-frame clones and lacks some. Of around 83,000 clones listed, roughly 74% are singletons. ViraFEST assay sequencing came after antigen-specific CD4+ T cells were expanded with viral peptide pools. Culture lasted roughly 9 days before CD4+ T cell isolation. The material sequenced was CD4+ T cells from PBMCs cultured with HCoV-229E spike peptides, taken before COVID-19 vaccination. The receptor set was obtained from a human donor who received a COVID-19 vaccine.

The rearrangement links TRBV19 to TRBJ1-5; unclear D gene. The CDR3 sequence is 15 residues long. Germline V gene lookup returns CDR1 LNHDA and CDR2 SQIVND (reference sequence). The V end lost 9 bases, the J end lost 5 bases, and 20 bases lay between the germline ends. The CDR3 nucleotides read TGTGCCAGACCGACTCGGGGAGGGCAATATCAGCCCCAGCATTTT. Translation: CARPTRGGQYQPQHF.

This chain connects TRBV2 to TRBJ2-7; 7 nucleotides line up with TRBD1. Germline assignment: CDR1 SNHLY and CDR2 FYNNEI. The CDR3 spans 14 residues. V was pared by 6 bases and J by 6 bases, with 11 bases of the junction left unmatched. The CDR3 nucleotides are TGTGCCAGCAGCGACGGACAGGTTGGGATCGAGCAGTACGTC. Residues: CASSDGQVGIEQYV.

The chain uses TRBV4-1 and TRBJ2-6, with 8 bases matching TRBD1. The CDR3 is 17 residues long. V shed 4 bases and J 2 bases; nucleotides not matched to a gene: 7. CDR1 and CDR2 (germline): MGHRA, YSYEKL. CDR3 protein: CASSRALQGAGANVLTF. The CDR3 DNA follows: TGCGCCAGCAGCCGAGCCCTACAGGGGGCTGGGGCCAACGTCCTGACTTTC.

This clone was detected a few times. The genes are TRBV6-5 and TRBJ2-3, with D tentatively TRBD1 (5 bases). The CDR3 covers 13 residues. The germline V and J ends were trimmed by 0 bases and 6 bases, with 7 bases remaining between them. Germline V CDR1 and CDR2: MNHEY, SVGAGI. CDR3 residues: CASSYSSGDTQYF. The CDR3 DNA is TGTGCCAGCAGTTACTCGTCAGGGGATACGCAGTATTTT.

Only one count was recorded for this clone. In DNA, the CDR3 is TGTGCCAGCACGATATCAGTAGAGACCCAGTACTTC. The encoded protein is CASTISVETQYF. This chain links TRBV2 with TRBJ2-5; D remains unclear. Germline CDR1 SNHLY, CDR2 FYNNEI. V lost 7 bases and J lost 4, with 10 bases in between. The length of the CDR3 is 12 residues.

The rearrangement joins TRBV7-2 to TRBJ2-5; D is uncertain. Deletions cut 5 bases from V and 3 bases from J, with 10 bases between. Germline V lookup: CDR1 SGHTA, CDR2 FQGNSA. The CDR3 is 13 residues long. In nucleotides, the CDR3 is TGTGCCAGCAGCCTAGACCCCAAAGAGACCCAGTACTTC. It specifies CASSLDPKETQYF.

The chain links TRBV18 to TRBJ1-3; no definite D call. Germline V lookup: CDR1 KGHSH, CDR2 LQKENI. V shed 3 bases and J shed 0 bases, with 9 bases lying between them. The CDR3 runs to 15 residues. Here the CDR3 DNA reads TGTGCCAGCTCACCCTTCGAGAGCTCTGGAAACACCATATATTTT. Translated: CASSPFESSGNTIYF.

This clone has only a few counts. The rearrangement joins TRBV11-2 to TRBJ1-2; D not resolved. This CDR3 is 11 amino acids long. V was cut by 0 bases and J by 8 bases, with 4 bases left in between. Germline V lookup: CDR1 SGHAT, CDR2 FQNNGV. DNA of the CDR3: TGTGCCAGCAGCTTAGACAGGGGCTACACCTTC. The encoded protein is CASSLDRGYTF.